The entry below describes one T cell receptor beta chain. The data belong to a study of blood T cell repertoires in COVID-19. On the study more broadly: There were acute and convalescent COVID-19 samples, and they came from the United States, Italy and Spain. Sample material is recorded as cDNA or gDNA derived from T cells, B-cell-depleted T cells, or PBMCs.

Between the trimmed V and J ends, which lost 3 bases and 4 bases, there was a span of 13 bases. The CDR3 is 15 amino acids. CDR1 and CDR2 (germline): KGHSH, LQKENI. Authors' methods: Amplification with reference gene primers provided the estimates of nucleated cell counts. Measured with immunoSEQ multiplex PCR; TCRdb has only the in-frame clones, and not every one. V, J and clone size are taken as reported in that table, and D and trimming were inferred from the DNA itself. Of approximately 110,000 clones listed, approximately 69% were seen once; the top ten hold roughly 6.2%. V is TRBV18 and J is TRBJ1-5, with D possibly TRBD1 on 6 matching bases. Sequenced material: peripheral blood. The source is an elderly man with acute or convalescent COVID-19. The CDR3: CASSPSRTENQPQHF. The CDR3 coding sequence is TGTGCCAGCTCACCGAGTCGGACAGAGAATCAGCCCCAGCATTTT.